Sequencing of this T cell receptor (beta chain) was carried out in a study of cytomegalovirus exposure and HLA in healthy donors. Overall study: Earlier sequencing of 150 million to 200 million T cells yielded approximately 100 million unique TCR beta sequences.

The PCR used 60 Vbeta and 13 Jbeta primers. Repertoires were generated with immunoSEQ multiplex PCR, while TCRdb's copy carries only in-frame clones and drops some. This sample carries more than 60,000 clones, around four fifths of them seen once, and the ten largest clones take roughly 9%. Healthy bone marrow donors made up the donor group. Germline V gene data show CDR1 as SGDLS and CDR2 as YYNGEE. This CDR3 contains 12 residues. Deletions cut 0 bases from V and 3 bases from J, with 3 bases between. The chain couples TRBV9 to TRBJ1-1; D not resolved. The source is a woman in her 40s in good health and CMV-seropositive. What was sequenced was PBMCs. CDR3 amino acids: CASSVADTEAFF. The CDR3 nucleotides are TGTGCCAGCAGCGTAGCGGACACTGAAGCTTTCTTT.